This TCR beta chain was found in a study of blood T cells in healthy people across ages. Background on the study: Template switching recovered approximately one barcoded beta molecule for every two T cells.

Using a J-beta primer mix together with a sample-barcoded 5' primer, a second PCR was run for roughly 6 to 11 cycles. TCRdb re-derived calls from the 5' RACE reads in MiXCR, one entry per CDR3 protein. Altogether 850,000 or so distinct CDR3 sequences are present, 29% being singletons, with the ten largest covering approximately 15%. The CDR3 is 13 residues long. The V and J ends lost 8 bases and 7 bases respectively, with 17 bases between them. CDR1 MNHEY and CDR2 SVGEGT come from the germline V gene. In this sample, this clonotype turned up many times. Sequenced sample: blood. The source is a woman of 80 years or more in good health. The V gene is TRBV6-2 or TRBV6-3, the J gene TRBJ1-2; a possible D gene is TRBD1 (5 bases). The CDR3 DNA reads TGTGCCAGCGCCCTGACTGGGGCGCCTGGCTACACCTTC. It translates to CASALTGAPGYTF.